Reported below is one TCR beta chain. These data belong to a study of shared clonotypes between healthy human individuals. The germline gives CDR1 SGHRS, CDR2 YFSETQ. V was clipped by 0 bases and J by 1 base; unmatched bases: 6. The CDR3 is 16 amino acids. The donors were adults (healthy and HIV-negative) with no recent acute infections or vaccinations. Samples left unsorted employed about 100 million PBMCs for genomic DNA. The study ran the assay at deep level. Every unsorted PBMC PCR replicate was loaded with about 300 ng DNA, roughly 32,000 T cell genomes. The protocol was immunoSEQ multiplex PCR, while the TCRdb copy is restricted to in-frame clones and leaves out a portion. The data show about 450,000 clones, 79% seen once.

The specimen sequenced was PBMCs. This receptor was obtained from a woman in her thirties or forties in good health. Some clones in this sample may be carry-over from other donors' samples. The chain carries TRBV5-1 and TRBJ2-7; 8 bases map to TRBD1. The CDR3 region is CASSLETGDPSYEQYF. CDR3 sequence (DNA): TGCGCCAGCAGCTTGGAGACAGGGGACCCTTCCTACGAGCAGTACTTC. The variable domain in full, completed from reference TRBV5-1 and TRBJ2-7, reads KAGVTQTPRYLIKTRGQQVTLSCSPISGHRSVSWYQQTPGQGLQFLFEYFSETQRNKGNFPGRFSGRQFSNSRSEMNVSTLELGDSALYLCASSLETGDPSYEQYFGPGTRLTVT.